A selection of T cell receptor beta chains follows, all from one sample in a study of beta chain features in type 1 diabetes. The table came from immunoSEQ multiplex PCR; TCRdb's copy has only in-frame clones and leaves some out. This sample has 900,000 or so clones; 15% to 20% occur once, and the top ten carry 0.02% to 0.025%. The material sequenced was naive CD4+ T cells from blood. The receptors were gathered from a woman under 30 in good health. CDR3s include the opening cysteine and the closing phenylalanine or tryptophan. D genes are given only for firm matches. Clone sizes are given selectively: once, few, many, or a class where the clone is expanded.

j_call	v_call	clone_size	d_call	cdr3_nt	cdr3_aa
TRBJ2-6	TRBV4-3	.	.	TGCGCCAGCAGCCAATTCACTGTAAGCTCTGGGGCCAACGTCCTGACTTTC	CASSQFTVSSGANVLTF
TRBJ2-5	TRBV19	few	.	TGTGCCAGTAGTATTGGGTTCGCGGCAGGCCAAGAGACCCAGTACTTC	CASSIGFAAGQETQYF
TRBJ1-1	TRBV5-1	.	.	TGCGCCAGCAGCGTTACTCGGGGGGCGAAGAACACTGAAGCTTTCTTT	CASSVTRGAKNTEAFF
TRBJ1-2	TRBV21-1	few	.	TGTGCCAGCAGCACCAGGAGGTTAGACTATGGCTACACCTTC	CASSTRRLDYGYTF
TRBJ2-3	TRBV6-1	.	TRBD2	TGTGCCAGCAGTGAAGTTCTAACTAGCGGGCACAACCGGGGTACGCAGTATTTT	CASSEVLTSGHNRGTQYF
TRBJ1-2	TRBV4-3	few	TRBD1	TGCGCCAGCAGCCTCGAGGGAGACAGGGTTTCTGGCTACACCTTC	CASSLEGDRVSGYTF
TRBJ2-5	TRBV11-2	few	.	TGTGCCAGCAGCGATCGAGAGACCCAGTACTTC	CASSDRETQYF
TRBJ1-1	TRBV2	.	.	TGTGCCAGCAGTAACCAGGGGAACACTGAAGCTTTCTTT	CASSNQGNTEAFF
TRBJ2-1	TRBV5-1	.	.	TGCGCCAGCAGCCGGCCGGACCCTCGTGATGAGCAGTTCTTC	CASSRPDPRDEQFF
TRBJ1-1	TRBV20-1	few	.	TGCAGTGCTACCCCGGACACTGAAGCTTTCTTT	CSATPDTEAFF
TRBJ2-7	TRBV28	few	.	TGTGCCAGCAGTTTCGCCCTCCTCGAGCAGTACTTC	CASSFALLEQYF
TRBJ2-7	TRBV4-3	few	.	TGCGCCAGCAGCCAAGATAGGGGATACGAGCAGTACTTC	CASSQDRGYEQYF
TRBJ1-2	TRBV28	.	.	TGTGCTTTGCCGGGGGCTGGCAGCTATGGCTACACCTTC	CALPGAGSYGYTF
TRBJ1-4	TRBV2	.	.	TGTGCCAGTCGATTACAATCGGCTAATGAAAAACTGTTTTTT	CASRLQSANEKLFF
TRBJ2-3	TRBV4-3	.	.	TGCGCCAGCAGTCCAAACAGGGCCCTTCGCACAGATACGCAGTATTTT	CASSPNRALRTDTQYF
TRBJ2-7	TRBV28	.	.	TGTGCCAGCACCTCGAACAATTACGAGCAGTACTTC	CASTSNNYEQYF
TRBJ2-7	TRBV6-5	.	TRBD1	TGTGCCAGCAGTTACGGGGAGACAGGGCGGTACGAGCAGTACTTC	CASSYGETGRYEQYF
TRBJ2-7	TRBV10-3	.	.	TGTGCCATCAGTGGTGGAGCAGGGTTCATCGACGAGCAGTACTTC	CAISGGAGFIDEQYF
TRBJ1-1	TRBV7-6	few	.	TGTGCCAGCAGCCGCTTAGCGGGTCGGACGAACACTGAAGCTTTCTTT	CASSRLAGRTNTEAFF
TRBJ1-1	TRBV19	.	.	TGTGCCAGTAGGAGGGACGGGGTGAACACTGAAGCTTTCTTT	CASRRDGVNTEAFF
TRBJ2-1	TRBV18	few	TRBD1	TGTGCCAGCTCACCACAACGACAGGGTAAAACCTCCTACAATGAGCAGTTCTTC	CASSPQRQGKTSYNEQFF
TRBJ2-3	TRBV9	few	.	TGTGCCAGCAGCGTAGCTCCTAGACCAGATACGCAGTATTTT	CASSVAPRPDTQYF
TRBJ2-7	TRBV5-1	.	TRBD2	TGCGCCAGCAGCATAGCCGGGACTAGCGGGATCGTGCAGTACTTC	CASSIAGTSGIVQYF
TRBJ1-5	TRBV29-1	.	.	TGCAGCGTTCTAGACGACTCAAATTCCTATCAGCCCCAGCATTTT	CSVLDDSNSYQPQHF
TRBJ2-1	TRBV5-1	.	.	TGCGCCAGCAGCTCTACAGGTACCTACAATGAGCAGTTCTTC	CASSSTGTYNEQFF
TRBJ2-5	TRBV28	.	.	TGTGCCAGCAGTTTGACTCGGGTGGGGGAGACCCAGTACTTC	CASSLTRVGETQYF
TRBJ2-7	TRBV5-4	.	.	TGTGCCAGCAGCTTGGCCGGGCCGGGGGAGCAGTACTTC	CASSLAGPGEQYF
TRBJ2-5	TRBV5-6	.	.	TGTGCCAGCAGATTTTCGGAGACCCAGTACTTC	CASRFSETQYF
TRBJ2-1	TRBV11-2	few	TRBD2	TGTGCCAGCAGCTTAGGGGGGACTAGCGGGTACAATGAGCAGTTCTTC	CASSLGGTSGYNEQFF
TRBJ1-3	TRBV7-9	.	.	TGTGCCAGCATCAGGACCGCCGGAAACACCATATATTTT	CASIRTAGNTIYF
TRBJ2-1	TRBV5-1	few	TRBD2	TGCGCCAGCAGCTTGGCCACCCAGCGGGGCAATGAGCAGTTCTTC	CASSLATQRGNEQFF
TRBJ2-6	TRBV11-2	.	.	TGTGCCAGCAGCTTAGTCGTCGGTCGCATCCCCAACGTCCTGACTTTC	CASSLVVGRIPNVLTF
TRBJ2-7	TRBV15	few	.	TGTGCCACCAGCAGAGAGGACAGAATTTCCTACGAGCAGTACTTC	CATSREDRISYEQYF
TRBJ2-5	TRBV7-3	.	.	TGTGCCAGCAGCCCGACGAGCGGGGAGACCCAGTACTTC	CASSPTSGETQYF
TRBJ2-1	TRBV5-4	few	.	TGTGCCAGCAGCTTGGTTCAGGGGTACAATGAGCAGTTCTTC	CASSLVQGYNEQFF
TRBJ1-2	TRBV15	.	.	TGTGCCACCAGCAGAGGAACAGTACCTTACTATGGCTACACCTTC	CATSRGTVPYYGYTF
TRBJ2-3	TRBV7-2	.	TRBD2	TGTGCCAGCAGCCAAAGCGGGAGGGGGTTAAGTACGCAGTATTTT	CASSQSGRGLSTQYF
TRBJ2-7	TRBV4-3	few	.	TGCGCCAGCAGCCAAGATCTTCGGACTCGCCCGTCCGAGCAGTACTTC	CASSQDLRTRPSEQYF
TRBJ2-3	TRBV4-2	few	TRBD2	TGTGCCAGCAGCCAGGGTCTCGGGAGGACAGATACGCAGTATTTT	CASSQGLGRTDTQYF
TRBJ2-7	TRBV28	few	.	TGTGCCAGCAGTTTACAGCTGGATACCTACGAGCAGTACTTC	CASSLQLDTYEQYF
TRBJ2-1	TRBV19	.	.	TGTGCCAGTAGTATTTTCCGGGACCGGCAGTTCTTC	CASSIFRDRQFF
TRBJ1-4	TRBV7-2	few	.	TGTGCCAGCAGCTTAGCCAGGGGACTGAATGAAAAACTGTTTTTT	CASSLARGLNEKLFF
TRBJ1-3	TRBV7-3	.	TRBD1	TGTGCCAGCAGCTTAACCGGGACAGGGTATGCTGGAAACACCATATATTTT	CASSLTGTGYAGNTIYF
TRBJ2-3	TRBV6-5	few	.	TGTGCCAGCAGTGCGTTAGCCAGCACAGATACGCAGTATTTT	CASSALASTDTQYF
TRBJ2-7	TRBV21-1	few	.	TGTGCCAGCGATTCGTTTTGCGTTGGGGCCTACGAGCAGTACTTC	CASDSFCVGAYEQYF
TRBJ2-5	TRBV2	.	.	TGTGCCAGCACAATACAAGAGACCCAGTACTTC	CASTIQETQYF
TRBJ1-1	TRBV10-3	few	.	TGTGCCATCAGTGGGGTGTCTAGGAGCGACACTGAAGCTTTCTTT	CAISGVSRSDTEAFF
TRBJ2-1	TRBV15	.	.	TGTGCCACCAGCAGACTGCTAGGTTTTGGGTCCTACAATGAGCAGTTCTTC	CATSRLLGFGSYNEQFF
TRBJ1-1	TRBV21-1	few	.	TGTGCCAGCATCCAGGTAGGACAGGGCCCGAAGAACACTGAAGCTTTCTTT	CASIQVGQGPKNTEAFF
TRBJ2-7	TRBV7-2	few	.	TGTGCCAGCAGCTTAGTAAACGAGCAGTACTTC	CASSLVNEQYF
TRBJ2-7	TRBV18	few	.	TGTGCCAGCTCACCATTGGGCCGTGCCTCGCGTGAGCAGTACTTC	CASSPLGRASREQYF
TRBJ2-5	TRBV19	few	.	TGTGCCAGTAGTATAGTCTCCGGGACACCCCAAGAGACCCAGTACTTC	CASSIVSGTPQETQYF
TRBJ1-5	TRBV9	.	.	TGTGCCAGCAGCGTAGAGGGACTCGTCAATCAGCCCCAGCATTTT	CASSVEGLVNQPQHF
TRBJ1-4	TRBV15	.	.	TGTGCCACCAGCAGAGGGTTTCAGGGGTCAACGGGACTGTTTTTT	CATSRGFQGSTGLFF
TRBJ2-5	TRBV7-9	few	TRBD1	TGTGCCAGCAGCTTAGCACGGACAGGCCTACTACAAGAGACCCAGTACTTC	CASSLARTGLLQETQYF
TRBJ1-6	TRBV7-2	few	.	TGTGCCAGCAGCGAAGCAGGCCGGTTTTCTTCACCCCTCCACTTT	CASSEAGRFSSPLHF
TRBJ2-3	TRBV6-1	.	TRBD2	TGTGCCACCCGGACTAGTGGGGCGGATACGCAGTATTTT	CATRTSGADTQYF
TRBJ2-3	TRBV5-4	once	TRBD2	TGTGCCAGCAGCACGGGGGGGTCAGATACGCAGTATTTT	CASSTGGSDTQYF
TRBJ2-7	TRBV25-1	few	TRBD2	TGTGCCAGCAGTGATACTAGCGGGGGCTACGAGCAGTACTTC	CASSDTSGGYEQYF